The 28 T cell receptor beta chains below all came from one sample that was sequenced in a study of T cells in Graves' hyperthyroidism and ophthalmopathy. RNA transcripts were the template for amplifying TCR beta CDR3 regions. In the first-round RT-PCR of the TCR CDR3, the HTBI primer set was used. MiXCR, applied by TCRdb to the multiplex PCR reads, yields one record per CDR3 protein. The sample has over 350,000 distinct CDR3 sequences, roughly 20% seen once. The sequenced material came from blood. The source is a man younger than 35 with Graves' ophthalmopathy.

About this clonotype: A much larger clone is a single base away; this may be a read error. The genes are TRBV3-1 and TRBJ2-1; maybe TRBD1 (6 bases). This CDR3 is 13 amino acids long. Looked up from germline, CDR1 is LGHDT and CDR2 is YNNKEL (reference sequence). In DNA form, the CDR3 reads TGTGCCAGCAGCCACCACAGGGACAATGAGCAGTCCTTC. Protein sequence: CASSHHRDNEQSF.

The rearrangement joins TRBV28 to TRBJ1-1, with D tentatively TRBD1 (5 bases). The CDR3 runs 14 residues. Trimming stripped 11 bases from V and 0 bases from J, with 16 bases between. In germline, CDR1 is MDHEN, CDR2 SYDVKM. As DNA, the CDR3 is TGTGCCGCAGCCCCGGGGGGTATGAACACTGAAGCTTTCTTT. This sequence encodes CAAAPGGMNTEAFF.

This chain connects TRBV19 to TRBJ1-5; TRBD1 might be the D (5 bases). V was cut by 6 bases and J by 0 bases, with 21 bases left in between. Germline V CDR1 and CDR2: LNHDA, SQIVND (reference sequence). The CDR3 loop spans 18 amino acids. The CDR3 nucleotides read TGTGCCAGTAGCCCTCAACCGGGGGGGGTCGTTAGCAATCAGCCCCAGCATTTT. Translation gives CASSPQPGGVVSNQPQHF.

The chain recombines TRBV7-7 with TRBJ2-5, with 9 bases matching TRBD1. Germline-derived CDR1 and CDR2 are SSHAT and FNYEAQ (reference sequence). The CDR3 is 16 amino acids. Trimming removed 5 bases from V and 2 bases from J; junction bases left unmatched: 9. CDR3 sequence: CASSHPQGTGQETQYF. In DNA, the CDR3 is TGTGCCAGCAGCCACCCCCAGGGGACAGGGCAAGAGACCCAGTACTTC.

The chain recombines TRBV4-1 with TRBJ2-7; D uncertain. V lost 4 bases and J lost 6, with 7 bases in between. This CDR3 is 11 amino acids long. Germline CDR1 is MGHRA and CDR2 is YSYEKL. CDR3 nucleotides: TGCGCCAGCAGCCTGGCAGCCGAGCAGTACTTC. Protein: CASSLAAEQYF.

The sample holds many counts of this clonotype. J is TRBJ1-1 and V is TRBV7-9; no definite D call. Trimming stripped 4 bases from V and 11 bases from J, with 17 bases between. From germline, CDR1 is SEHNR and CDR2 FQNEAQ (reference sequence). The CDR3 consists of 13 residues. CDR3: CASSSSPVSGAFF. CDR3 nucleotides: TGTGCCAGCAGCTCCTCACCCGTCTCCGGGGCTTTCTTT.

The chain couples TRBV24-1 to TRBJ1-2; D possibly corresponds to TRBD1 (5 bases). With 10 bases removed from V and 8 bases from J, the gap between germline ends came to 19 bases. CDR3 length: 13 amino acids. Germline CDR1 is KGHDR and CDR2 is SFDVKD. The CDR3 here is CATAGLFEEGYTF. CDR3 DNA sequence: TGTGCCACGGCGGGACTGTTTGAGGAGGGCTACACCTTC.

V and J are TRBV10-2 and TRBJ2-3; D tentatively fits TRBD1 or TRBD2 (7 bases each). The V end was cut by 8 bases, the J end by 6 bases, with 18 bases between. The V gene's germline CDR1 is WSHSY and CDR2 SAAADI. The CDR3 has 14 amino acids. CDR3 in amino acids: CASLAASRGDTQYF. In DNA, the CDR3 is TGCGCCAGCCTAGCGGCCAGCAGGGGGGATACGCAGTATTTT.

The rearrangement uses TRBV20-1 and TRBJ1-2, with D uncertain. V lost 0 bases and J 4 bases, leaving 18 bases between the germline ends. The CDR3 totals 16 residues. Germline V gene sequence: CDR1 DFQATT, CDR2 SNEGSKA (reference sequence). In DNA, the CDR3 is TGCAGTGCTAGAGATGGGTTGACGGGTTTCGGCTATGGCTACACCTTC. This codes for CSARDGLTGFGYGYTF.

V gene TRBV20-1 combines with J gene TRBJ1-6; D perhaps matches TRBD1 (5 bases). The CDR3 spans 14 residues. The germline CDR1 and CDR2 sequences are DFQATT and SNEGSKA (reference sequence). V shed 5 bases and J shed 6 bases, with 14 bases lying between them. CDR3 sequence reads: CSASGQTANSPLHF. The CDR3 DNA reads as TGCAGTGCTTCTGGACAAACCGCTAATTCACCCCTCCACTTT.

In its sample, this clonotype was seen a few times. This chain joins TRBV28 and TRBJ1-6; D possibly corresponds to TRBD1 (5 bases). Germline CDR1 MDHEN, CDR2 SYDVKM. The CDR3 runs 14 residues. V was cut by 6 bases and J by 10 bases, with 16 bases left in between. CDR3 bases: TGTGCCAGCAGATCAGGGTATGCATACTCACCCCTCCACTTT. The encoded protein is CASRSGYAYSPLHF. The variable domain in full, with the rest retrieved from reference TRBV28 and TRBJ1-6, is DVKVTQSSRYLVKRTGEKVFLECVQDMDHENMFWYRQDPGLGLRLIYFSYDVKMKEKGDIPEGYSVSREKKERFSLILESASTNQTSMYLCASRSGYAYSPLHFGNGTRLTVT.

This clonotype was picked up many times. V gene TRBV7-8 combines with J gene TRBJ1-1, with D perhaps TRBD1 (6 bases). Germline V gene sequence: CDR1 SGHVS, CDR2 FQNEAQ. The V gene lost 10 bases and the J gene lost 8 bases, with 8 bases spanning the gap. The CDR3 runs to 9 residues. The CDR3 DNA reads TGTGCCACCGGGACAGAAGCTTTCTTT. Translation gives CATGTEAFF.

V gene TRBV3-1 combines with J gene TRBJ1-5; D is perhaps TRBD1 (5 bases). Germline V CDR1 and CDR2: LGHDT, YNNKEL (reference sequence). The CDR3 runs to 16 residues. Trimming pared 4 bases from V and 3 bases from J, leaving 16 bases between. CDR3 residues: CASSLTPGALNQPQHF. The CDR3, as DNA: TGTGCCAGCAGCCTAACCCCCGGGGCCCTCAATCAGCCCCAGCATTTT.

This clonotype showed up just a few times. The V gene is TRBV6-2 or TRBV6-3, the J gene TRBJ2-1; D tentatively fits TRBD1 or TRBD2 (6 bases each). The V gene lost 6 bases and the J gene lost 4 bases, with 13 bases spanning the gap. Germline values: CDR1 MNHEY, CDR2 SVGEGT. The CDR3 has 14 residues. The CDR3 coding sequence is TGTGCCAGCAGCCCTAAGGGGGGTTACAATGAGCAGTTCTTC. Its translation is CASSPKGGYNEQFF.

This clonotype was observed a few times. The J gene is TRBJ1-4, the V gene TRBV29-1; D is uncertain. The CDR3 loop spans 10 amino acids. Per germline, CDR1 SQVTM and CDR2 ANQGSEA. V dropped 6 bases and J dropped 5 bases, with 4 bases sitting between them. In nucleotides, the CDR3 is TGCAGCGTCCGAAATGAAAAACTGTTTTTT. It codes for CSVRNEKLFF. The entire variable domain, with the rest obtained from reference TRBV29-1 and TRBJ1-4, is as follows: SAVISQKPSRDICQRGTSLTIQCQVDSQVTMMFWYRQQPGQSLTLIATANQGSEATYESGFVIDKFPISRPNLTFSTLTVSNMSPEDSSIYLCSVRNEKLFFGSGTQLSVL.

This clonotype occurred many times. V gene TRBV3-1 combines with J gene TRBJ1-1; a possible D gene is TRBD1 (6 bases). Looked up from germline, CDR1 is LGHDT and CDR2 is YNNKEL (reference sequence). Trimming pared 8 bases from V and 4 bases from J, leaving 17 bases between. CDR3 length equals 14 residues. CDR3 loop: CASGLAGGSTEAFF. CDR3 DNA: TGTGCCAGCGGCCTTGCGGGGGGCAGCACTGAAGCTTTCTTT.

This chain joins TRBV2 and TRBJ2-1; a weak D match, TRBD2 (5 bases). Trimming removed 7 bases at V and 5 bases at J, with 18 bases between. There are 15 residues in the CDR3. Germline V CDR1 and CDR2: SNHLY, FYNNEI. The CDR3 DNA reads as TGTGCCAGCACCCGCCCGGGGTTGGCCAACAATGAGCAGTTCTTC. It specifies CASTRPGLANNEQFF.

The chain carries TRBV19 and TRBJ2-7; D ambiguous. Trimming shortened V by 6 bases and J by 0 bases, and 15 bases separated the two germline ends. Looked up from germline, CDR1 is LNHDA and CDR2 is SQIVND (reference sequence). This CDR3 has 15 amino acids. The CDR3 DNA is TGTGCCAGTAGGAATTCGGCAGACCTCTCCTACGAGCAGTACTTC. Its translation: CASRNSADLSYEQYF.

This clonotype was detected ten times or more. This chain uses TRBV20-1 with TRBJ2-1; 10 bases map to TRBD2. The CDR3 extends over 14 amino acids. The germline V gene encodes CDR1 DFQATT and CDR2 SNEGSKA (reference sequence). V lost 5 bases, J lost 8 bases, and 9 bases stayed unmatched. The CDR3 spells CSARRGSGGDEQFF. In DNA form, the CDR3 reads TGCAGTGCTCGCCGGGGGAGCGGGGGGGATGAGCAGTTCTTC.

Note on this clonotype: This may arise from a read error, as a much more abundant clone is one base away. The CDR3 ends on some other residue instead of the conserved phenylalanine or tryptophan, so this is likely a read error. The chain recombines TRBV7-8 with TRBJ1-1; 11 nucleotides align to TRBD1. The length of the CDR3 is 15 residues. The V segment lost 4 bases and the J segment 7 bases; nucleotides outside the gene matches: 8. The V gene's germline CDR1 is SGHVS and CDR2 FQNEAQ. The CDR3 spells CASSYPGQGAFEAFL. CDR3 nucleotides: TGTGCCAGCAGCTACCCCGGACAGGGGGCCTTTGAAGCTTTCCTT.

Here the CDR3 DNA reads TGTGCCAGCAGCGAGGACAGGACAAGAACCTTCCGTGCCGAAGCTTTCTTT. Amino acid sequence: CASSEDRTRTFRAEAFF. The V call is TRBV11-2, the J call TRBJ1-1; 7 positions match TRBD1. This CDR3 region has 17 residues. Germline values: CDR1 SGHAT, CDR2 FQNNGV. Trimming removed 5 bases from V and 8 bases from J; junction bases left unmatched: 20. The variable domain in full, completed from reference TRBV11-2 and TRBJ1-1, reads EAGVAQSPRYKIIEKRQSVAFWCNPISGHATLYWYQQILGQGPKLLIQFQNNGVVDDSQLPKDRFSAERLKGVDSTLKIQPAKLEDSAVYLCASSEDRTRTFRAEAFFGQGTRLTVV.

The gene calls are TRBV25-1 and TRBJ2-7; D unresolved. V lost 2 bases, J lost 3 bases, and 5 bases lay in between. The CDR3 runs 12 residues. CDR1 and CDR2 (germline): MGHDK, SYGVNS. CDR3 sequence (DNA): TGTGCCAGCAGTGAAGTAAACTACGAGCAGTACTTC. It codes for CASSEVNYEQYF.

The V gene is TRBV5-1, the J gene TRBJ2-7; 11 bases line up with TRBD2. The V segment lost 4 bases and the J segment 0 bases; nucleotides outside the gene matches: 18. CDR1 and CDR2 from the germline V gene are SGHRS and YFSETQ. CDR3 size: 20 residues. CDR3 amino acids: CASSKGGFGLAGGRSYEQYF. The CDR3 DNA follows: TGCGCCAGCAGCAAGGGAGGTTTTGGGCTAGCGGGGGGCCGCTCCTACGAGCAGTACTTC.

The V gene is TRBV5-4, the J gene TRBJ2-2; 9 bases agree with TRBD1. The germline V gene has CDR1 SGHNT and CDR2 YYREEE (reference sequence). CDR3 length equals 17 residues. The junction had 8 bases not matched to a gene; V was cut back by 0 bases and J by 5 bases. The CDR3 reads CASSLVPPGQGTGELFF. The CDR3 nucleotides are TGTGCCAGCAGCTTGGTTCCCCCGGGACAGGGAACCGGGGAGCTGTTTTTT. Together with reference TRBV5-4 and TRBJ2-2, the CDR3 gives the full variable domain: ETGVTQSPTHLIKTRGQQVTLRCSSQSGHNTVSWYQQALGQGPQFIFQYYREEENGRGNFPPRFSGLQFPNYSSELNVNALELDDSALYLCASSLVPPGQGTGELFFGEGSRLTVL.

The V call is TRBV29-1, the J call TRBJ2-2; 9 nucleotides line up with TRBD1. The CDR3 length is 13 residues. Trimming removed 7 bases from V and 1 base from J; junction bases left unmatched: 1. CDR1 SQVTM and CDR2 ANQGSEA come from the germline V gene. This CDR3 is CSGGQGNTGELFF. The CDR3 DNA reads TGCAGCGGGGGACAGGGGAACACCGGGGAGCTGTTTTTT.

This clonotype was recorded a few times. This chain connects TRBV24-1 to TRBJ2-3; 14 bases map to TRBD2. The CDR3 runs 19 residues. Germline CDR1 KGHDR, CDR2 SFDVKD. Unmatched junction bases numbered 10, after V lost 6 bases and J lost 0 bases. In nucleotides, the CDR3 is TGTGCCACCAGTCTATCGGGACTAGCGGGGGAAGTTAGCACAGATACGCAGTATTTT. This codes for CATSLSGLAGEVSTDTQYF.

This clonotype was observed at least ten times. The chain combines TRBV29-1 with TRBJ2-1; 11 nucleotides align to TRBD2. CDR1 is SQVTM and CDR2 is ANQGSEA in the germline V gene. Trimming at V came to 6 bases and at J to 8 bases, leaving 9 bases not matched to a gene. This CDR3 has 14 amino acids. The CDR3, as DNA: TGCAGCGTCGTTCAAGCGGGACTAGCGGATGAGCAGTTCTTC. This sequence encodes CSVVQAGLADEQFF.

This clonotype showed up many times. The V call is TRBV27, the J call TRBJ2-1; 9 nucleotides align to TRBD1. The V gene's germline CDR1 is MNHEY and CDR2 SMNVEV (reference sequence). The CDR3 covers 16 residues. The junction had 10 bases not matched to a gene; V was cut back by 4 bases and J by 6 bases. The CDR3 loop reads CASSWTGATGPNEQFF. The CDR3 DNA follows: TGTGCCAGCAGTTGGACAGGGGCCACGGGGCCCAATGAGCAGTTCTTC.